Sequencing of this T cell receptor (beta chain) was carried out in a study of shared T cell receptors in the human thymus. V was pared by 4 bases and J by 5 bases, with 11 bases of the junction left unmatched. CDR1 is SGDLS, CDR2 YYNGEE, per germline. This CDR3 spans 17 amino acids. The protocol was immunoSEQ multiplex PCR, while the TCRdb copy is restricted to in-frame clones and leaves out a portion. The repertoire holds about 660,000 clones, with roughly 90% as singletons. This same sample was also taken into another study, of human thymus T cells. From that paper: Congenital heart defects were the reason for the corrective surgery that the donors, healthy Finnish infants, were having. Resections were taken during corrective heart surgery, and the thymus tissue came from these. A high degree of thymic repertoire overlap among unrelated individuals was reported in related research.

This TCR came from a boy under two years old with a congenital heart defect. What was sequenced was thymocytes. The gene calls are TRBV9 and TRBJ2-3; 12 bases match TRBD2. CDR3 sequence (DNA): TGTGCCAGCAGCCCCCAGACTAGCGGGAGAGAGCAAGATACGCAGTATTTT. Residues: CASSPQTSGREQDTQYF.